The rows below give T cell receptor beta chains drawn from one sample of a study of T cells in Graves' hyperthyroidism and ophthalmopathy. One entry per CDR3 protein results from TCRdb running MiXCR on the multiplex PCR reads. Seen here are fewer than 350,000 distinct CDR3 sequences, 13% observed once, and the top ten hold around 7.9%. Specimen: blood. These receptors were collected from a woman in her 30s with Graves' hyperthyroidism that later progressed to Graves' ophthalmopathy. CDR3s include the opening cysteine and the closing phenylalanine or tryptophan.

j_call v_call cdr3_aa
TRBJ1-1 TRBV5-5 CASSAQTVNTEAFF
TRBJ1-4 TRBV18 CASSPRGTNEKLFF
TRBJ2-1 TRBV6-1 CASSRTGENNEQFF
TRBJ2-1 TRBV3-1 CASSPTSGRTYNEQFF
TRBJ2-2 TRBV6-6 CASSYSMAGANTGELFF
TRBJ2-1 TRBV20-1 CSARVGGRNEQFF
TRBJ2-7 TRBV7-2 CASRHKGGRAGEQYF
TRBJ2-1 TRBV5-1 CASSSGQGDYNEQFF
TRBJ2-1 TRBV10-1 CASSDRPDSNEQFF
TRBJ2-3 TRBV11-2 CASSFGDFILWQYF
TRBJ2-3 TRBV15 CATSSGGSMLYYTDTQYF
TRBJ2-1 TRBV2 CASSEARGTGVYNEQFF
TRBJ1-5 TRBV7-9 CASSLGQGQPQHF
TRBJ1-6 TRBV20-1 CSARIENHNSPLHF
TRBJ2-1 TRBV6-2/TRBV6-3 CASASDQNYNEQFF
TRBJ2-5 TRBV19 CASRNFPGQQETQYF
TRBJ2-2 TRBV28 CASSLTSGRYTGELFF
TRBJ2-7 TRBV7-2 CASSLGAPPDEQYF
TRBJ2-1 TRBV20-1 CSARGGLAGDHNEQFF
TRBJ2-7 TRBV20-1 CSATVDWDYEQYF
TRBJ2-7 TRBV6-1 CASGGGGLSSYEQYF
TRBJ2-7 TRBV27 CASSLRAAAGVVEQYF
TRBJ2-7 TRBV7-2 CASSRGQGFYEQYF
TRBJ2-7 TRBV6-2/TRBV6-3 CASSYVDREDEQYF
TRBJ1-1 TRBV29-1 CSVGTGSAEAFF
TRBJ2-3 TRBV3-1 CASSQEIVAGGESTDTQYF
TRBJ2-3 TRBV29-1 CSVVMDTDTQYF
TRBJ2-2 TRBV19 CASSIAGANTGELFF
TRBJ2-1 TRBV2 CASSEIGGASGEYNEQFF
TRBJ1-4 TRBV2 CATSLGGNEKLFF
TRBJ2-1 TRBV3-1 CASSQLSAYNEQFF
TRBJ2-3 TRBV20-1 CSAREKGAPADTQYF
TRBJ2-7 TRBV2 CASSEVSLAGGNEQYF
TRBJ1-2 TRBV12-3/TRBV12-4 CASGRGQGVHGYTF
TRBJ1-1 TRBV3-1 CASSQDLGGPEAFF
TRBJ2-5 TRBV7-9 CASSGWGDPRYF
TRBJ1-2 TRBV5-4 CASSREGGQVYGYTF
TRBJ1-1 TRBV7-2 CASSLRGGTNTEAFF
TRBJ2-7 TRBV7-2 CASSHGYYEQYF
TRBJ2-1 TRBV5-6 CASSLRDLNEQFF
TRBJ2-1 TRBV12-3/TRBV12-4 CASSPGLAGGNEQFF
TRBJ2-7 TRBV6-1 CASTGINSYEQYF
TRBJ2-5 TRBV6-1 CASRGGGRAGETQYF
TRBJ2-7 TRBV4-1 CASSPSRDRGPTYEQYF
TRBJ2-2 TRBV28 CASSAGTGELFF
TRBJ1-2 TRBV7-9 CASSSGSYYGYTF
TRBJ2-5 TRBV3-1 CASSQEADYQETQYF
TRBJ2-7 TRBV9 CASSPGGGGGAYEQYF
TRBJ2-7 TRBV29-1 CSVERPRQGAYEQYF
TRBJ2-1 TRBV7-3 CASSPSSGRAHEQFF
TRBJ2-4 TRBV28 CASSRRTEAKNIQYF
TRBJ2-3 TRBV20-1 CSARDLAGEGDTQYF